The table lists the clone carrying this TCR beta chain with a few counts. The data belong to a study of blood T cell repertoires in COVID-19. At the level of the study: From the United States, Italy and Spain came samples of acute and convalescent COVID-19. PBMCs, B-cell-depleted T cells, or T cells were the source of the cDNA or gDNA that made up the material.

Methods used by the authors: Reference gene primer amplification yielded estimated nucleated cell counts. Profiling relied on immunoSEQ multiplex PCR, and the TCRdb table lists in-frame clones only, not all of them. V, J and clone size were drawn from that table, and D and trimming were deduced from the DNA. Of 180,000 or so clones in the sample, about 85% were seen once. The sequence was collected from a man aged 55-75 years who had recovered from COVID-19. The specimen sequenced was peripheral blood.

The CDR3 DNA follows: TGCGCCAGCAGCTTGGAGGTTAGCGGGGCCTACACAGATACGCAGTATTTT. As protein: CASSLEVSGAYTDTQYF. The J gene is TRBJ2-3, the V gene TRBV5-1; 8 nucleotides match TRBD2. Germline assignment: CDR1 SGHRS and CDR2 YFSETQ. This CDR3 is built from 17 residues. The trim removed 0 bases at V and 2 bases at J, leaving 8 bases unmatched. Supplemented by reference TRBV5-1 and TRBJ2-3, the full variable domain reads KAGVTQTPRYLIKTRGQQVTLSCSPISGHRSVSWYQQTPGQGLQFLFEYFSETQRNKGNFPGRFSGRQFSNSRSEMNVSTLELGDSALYLCASSLEVSGAYTDTQYFGPGTRLTVL.